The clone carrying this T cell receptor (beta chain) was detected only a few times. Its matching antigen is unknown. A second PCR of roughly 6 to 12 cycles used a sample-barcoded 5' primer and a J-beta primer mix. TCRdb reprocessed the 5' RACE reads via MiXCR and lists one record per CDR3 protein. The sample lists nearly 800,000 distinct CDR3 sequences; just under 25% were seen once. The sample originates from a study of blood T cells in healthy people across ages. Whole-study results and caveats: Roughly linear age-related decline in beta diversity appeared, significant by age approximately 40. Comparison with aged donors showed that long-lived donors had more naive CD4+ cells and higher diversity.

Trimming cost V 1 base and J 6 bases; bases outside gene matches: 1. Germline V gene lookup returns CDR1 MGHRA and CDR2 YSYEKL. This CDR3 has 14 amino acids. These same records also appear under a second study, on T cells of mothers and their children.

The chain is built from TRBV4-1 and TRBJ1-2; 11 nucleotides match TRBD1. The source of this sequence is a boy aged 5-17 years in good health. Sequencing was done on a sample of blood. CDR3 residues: CASSQAGQGDGYTF. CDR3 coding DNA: TGCGCCAGCAGCCAAGCGGGACAGGGGGATGGCTACACCTTC.